One sample yielded the 30 T cell receptor beta chains listed below, sequenced in a study of PD-1 blockade in classical Hodgkin lymphoma. Profiled with immunoSEQ multiplex PCR; TCRdb holds only in-frame clones, not every one. This sample yields 46,000 or so clones, of which less than 85% are seen a single time; around 20% belongs to the top ten. The patients all showed relapse after autologous stem cell transplantation, while their brentuximab vedotin exposure varied. The sequencing here drew on peripheral blood mononuclear cells (PBMCs), taken before the second cycle of nivolumab. These receptors were taken from a human donor with classical Hodgkin lymphoma.

The V and J genes are TRBV28 and TRBJ2-5, with D maybe TRBD1 (5 bases). The CDR3 sequence is 14 residues long. Germline lookup yields CDR1 MDHEN and CDR2 SYDVKM. With 7 bases removed from V and 0 bases from J, the gap between germline ends came to 12 bases. The CDR3 DNA is TGTGCCAGCATTTGGGCAGGGAACCAAGAGACCCAGTACTTC. It translates to CASIWAGNQETQYF.

This clone showed up just once. V gene TRBV6-5 combines with J gene TRBJ2-7; D may be TRBD2 (6 bases). Germline loops: CDR1 MNHEY, CDR2 SVGAGI. The CDR3 totals 16 residues. V was pared by 3 bases and J by 2 bases, with 17 bases between. CDR3 amino acids: CASSYGPAEGTYEQYF. The CDR3 DNA sequence: TGTGCCAGCAGTTATGGCCCAGCGGAGGGGACCTACGAGCAGTACTTC.

This clone is a singleton in its sample. The rearrangement joins TRBV7-2 to TRBJ2-7; TRBD2 matches at 11 bases. After removal of 4 bases from V and 2 bases from J, the junction contained 4 bases not matched to a gene. This CDR3 is built from 15 residues. Germline-derived CDR1 and CDR2 are SGHTA and FQGNSA. CDR3 nucleotides: TGTGCCAGCAGCTACGGGACTAGCGGACCCTACGAGCAGTACTTC. It yields the protein CASSYGTSGPYEQYF.

This chain joins TRBV11-2 and TRBJ2-5; no clear D. V was trimmed by 3 bases and J by 3 bases, leaving 11 bases between them. This CDR3 comprises 14 residues. The V gene's germline CDR1 is SGHAT and CDR2 FQNNGV. Here the CDR3 reads CASSFPFLEETQYF. The CDR3 DNA is TGTGCCAGCAGCTTCCCTTTTCTGGAAGAGACCCAGTACTTC.

The chain is built from TRBV27 and TRBJ1-2, with 10 bases fitting TRBD1. The CDR3 covers 14 residues. Germline CDR1 and CDR2: MNHEY and SMNVEV (reference sequence). V gave up 5 bases and J gave up 7 bases; unmatched junction bases: 7. The CDR3 DNA sequence: TGTGCCAGCAGTCGGGACAGGGGATGGGGTGGCTACACCTTC. Encoded protein: CASSRDRGWGGYTF.

CDR3 sequence reads: CASSVAVQETQYF. The CDR3 DNA is TGTGCCAGCAGCGTAGCTGTGCAAGAGACCCAGTACTTC. The rearrangement uses TRBV9 and TRBJ2-5, with D uncertain. CDR1 and CDR2 from the germline V gene are SGDLS and YYNGEE. V shed 0 bases and J shed 2 bases, with 5 bases lying between them. This CDR3 has 13 amino acids.

V is TRBV5-4 and J is TRBJ2-7; the D gene is possibly TRBD2 (7 bases). Germline CDR1 SGHNT, CDR2 YYREEE (reference sequence). The CDR3 totals 15 residues. V gave up 0 bases and J gave up 1 base, with 11 bases separating them. The CDR3 DNA follows: TGTGCCAGCAGCTTGGTCGGGGGGCCTTCCTACGAGCAGTACTTC. It is translated as CASSLVGGPSYEQYF.

V usage is TRBV7-6 and J usage is TRBJ1-1, with D hard to call. The CDR3 contains 15 residues. CDR1 and CDR2 (germline): SGHVS, FNYEAQ. Deletions cut 2 bases from V and 6 bases from J, with 16 bases between. CDR3 amino acids: CASSLRPGGEAEAFF. In DNA, the CDR3 is TGTGCCAGCAGCTTAAGGCCGGGCGGGGAGGCTGAAGCTTTCTTT.

This clone appeared a single time. This chain links TRBV5-6 with TRBJ1-2; perhaps TRBD1 as D (5 bases). Trimming pared 7 bases from V and 8 bases from J, leaving 12 bases between. Germline loops: CDR1 SGHDT, CDR2 YYEEEE. CDR3 length equals 11 residues. CDR3 nucleotides: TGTGCCAGCTTTGGGGGGTACGGCTACACCTTC. It translates to CASFGGYGYTF.

The chain is built from TRBV5-1 and TRBJ2-5, with no clear D. The CDR3 is 14 residues long. Looked up from germline, CDR1 is SGHRS and CDR2 is YFSETQ. V shed 6 bases and J shed 2 bases, with 14 bases lying between them. In nucleotides, the CDR3 is TGCGCCAGCAAGGCAGATATAGGGCAAGAGACCCAGTACTTC. Translated, it gives CASKADIGQETQYF. The variable domain in full, completed from reference TRBV5-1 and TRBJ2-5, reads KAGVTQTPRYLIKTRGQQVTLSCSPISGHRSVSWYQQTPGQGLQFLFEYFSETQRNKGNFPGRFSGRQFSNSRSEMNVSTLELGDSALYLCASKADIGQETQYFGPGTRLLVL.

The V call is TRBV5-1, the J call TRBJ2-7; TRBD2 might be the D (6 bases). Germline V CDR1 and CDR2: SGHRS, YFSETQ. This CDR3 spans 16 amino acids. Deletions cut 0 bases from V and 2 bases from J, with 15 bases between. CDR3 residues: CASSLEPGLNPYEQYF. DNA of the CDR3: TGCGCCAGCAGCTTGGAACCGGGACTGAACCCCTACGAGCAGTACTTC. The variable domain in full, completed from reference TRBV5-1 and TRBJ2-7, reads KAGVTQTPRYLIKTRGQQVTLSCSPISGHRSVSWYQQTPGQGLQFLFEYFSETQRNKGNFPGRFSGRQFSNSRSEMNVSTLELGDSALYLCASSLEPGLNPYEQYFGPGTRLTVT.

The rearrangement joins TRBV5-1 to TRBJ2-2; D might be TRBD2 (6 bases). This CDR3 comprises 13 residues. Germline assignment: CDR1 SGHRS and CDR2 YFSETQ. Trimming took off 0 bases at V and 13 bases at J, with 13 bases between the two ends. The CDR3 DNA reads TGCGCCAGCAGCTTGGTGGTGGAGGGGTGGCTGTTTTTT. It is translated as CASSLVVEGWLFF.

V usage is TRBV6-5 and J usage is TRBJ1-5; tentatively, D is TRBD1 (5 bases). The CDR3 extends over 14 amino acids. V dropped 6 bases and J dropped 4 bases, with 13 bases sitting between them. Germline V gene lookup returns CDR1 MNHEY and CDR2 SVGAGI. This CDR3 is CASREGLGNQPQHF. In DNA form, the CDR3 reads TGTGCCAGCAGGGAGGGGCTCGGGAATCAGCCCCAGCATTTT.

The rearrangement links TRBV5-1 to TRBJ2-3; D is ambiguous. V was trimmed by 7 bases and J by 3 bases, leaving 9 bases between them. The germline gives CDR1 SGHRS, CDR2 YFSETQ. The CDR3 extends over 12 amino acids. Here the CDR3 DNA reads TGCGCCAGCCGAGGAGAGACAGATACGCAGTATTTT. It is translated as CASRGETDTQYF.

V usage is TRBV10-2 and J usage is TRBJ1-2; possibly TRBD1 for D (6 bases). The CDR3 length is 15 residues. The V end was cut by 2 bases, the J end by 2 bases, with 12 bases between. CDR1 and CDR2 (germline): WSHSY, SAAADI. CDR3 region: CASSEGGQINYGYTF. CDR3 sequence (DNA): TGCGCCAGCAGTGAGGGAGGACAGATCAACTATGGCTACACCTTC.

This clone appeared once. The genes are TRBV15 and TRBJ1-2, with D perhaps matching TRBD1 (6 bases). Germline V gene data show CDR1 as LNHNV and CDR2 as YYDKDF (reference sequence). The CDR3 runs to 15 residues. Trimming took 3 bases from V and 8 from J, leaving 19 bases between them. The CDR3 loop is CATSRSQGSHLGYTF. CDR3 bases: TGTGCCACCAGCAGGTCACAGGGATCTCATCTCGGCTACACCTTC.

The chain employs TRBV5-1 and TRBJ1-6; D ambiguous. The V gene lost 2 bases and the J gene lost 2 bases, with 5 bases spanning the gap. This CDR3 has 14 residues. Germline CDR1 is SGHRS and CDR2 is YFSETQ. CDR3 DNA sequence: TGCGCCAGCAGCTTCGACACCTATAATTCACCCCTCCACTTT. Protein product: CASSFDTYNSPLHF.

The chain recombines TRBV27 with TRBJ2-1; 7 bases match TRBD2. V trimming: 3 bases; J trimming: 2 bases; junction bases outside the gene matches: 7. There are 16 residues in the CDR3. Germline CDR1 MNHEY, CDR2 SMNVEV (reference sequence). CDR3 amino acids: CASSFSGGVAYNEQFF. The CDR3 nucleotides are TGTGCCAGCAGTTTTTCGGGGGGAGTTGCCTACAATGAGCAGTTCTTC.

The chain has TRBV5-1 and TRBJ1-1; D unclear. The CDR3 length is 16 residues. CDR1 and CDR2 (germline): SGHRS, YFSETQ. The ends were cut back, 0 bases at V and 2 bases at J, with 14 bases in the middle. The CDR3 loop is CASSLGRGLGNTEAFF. CDR3 nucleotides: TGCGCCAGCAGCTTGGGCAGAGGTTTAGGCAACACTGAAGCTTTCTTT.

The chain combines TRBV7-2 with TRBJ2-5, with 10 bases matching TRBD1. The CDR3 covers 14 residues. From germline, CDR1 is SGHTA and CDR2 FQGNSA. With V trimmed by 6 bases and J by 4 bases, 5 bases remained unmatched. The CDR3 region has the DNA TGTGCCAGCAGAACGACAGGGGGCGGAGAGACCCAGTACTTC. Residues: CASRTTGGGETQYF.

As concerns this clone: The junction and the germline gene differ at one end; a read error may be behind it. The rearrangement joins TRBV20-1 to TRBJ2-3, with D possibly TRBD2 on 6 matching bases. From germline, CDR1 is DFQATT and CDR2 SNEGSKA (reference sequence). This CDR3 comprises 11 residues. The chain's CDR3 is CSGHSTDTQYF. The CDR3 nucleotides are TGTAGCGGACATAGCACAGATACGCAGTATTTT.

The gene calls are TRBV29-1 and TRBJ2-5, with D possibly called TRBD1 or TRBD2 (5 bases each). This CDR3 has 15 amino acids. Germline V gives CDR1 SQVTM, CDR2 ANQGSEA. Trimming took off 3 bases at V and 7 bases at J, with 21 bases between the two ends. CDR3 nucleotides: TGCAGCGTTGACGGCCTACCGGGACGGTTGGGGACCCAGTACTTC. This sequence encodes CSVDGLPGRLGTQYF. Together with reference TRBV29-1 and TRBJ2-5, the CDR3 gives the full variable domain: SAVISQKPSRDICQRGTSLTIQCQVDSQVTMMFWYRQQPGQSLTLIATANQGSEATYESGFVIDKFPISRPNLTFSTLTVSNMSPEDSSIYLCSVDGLPGRLGTQYFGPGTRLLVL.

V usage is TRBV7-2 and J usage is TRBJ2-3, with D possibly TRBD1 on 6 matching bases. Trimming cost V 3 bases and J 4 bases, with 17 bases left between them. The CDR3 has 16 amino acids. CDR1 is SGHTA and CDR2 is FQGNSA in the germline V gene. The CDR3 DNA follows: TGTGCCAGCAGCTTGAGGGGGAAGGAGATCTCAGATACGCAGTATTTT. It encodes CASSLRGKEISDTQYF.

This CDR3 is CASSLEPLGPGGQPQHF. Here the CDR3 DNA reads TGCGCCAGCAGCTTGGAACCACTCGGGCCAGGGGGTCAGCCCCAGCATTTT. The chain uses TRBV5-1 and TRBJ1-5; 7 bases fit TRBD1. Germline loops: CDR1 SGHRS, CDR2 YFSETQ. J was trimmed by 6 bases and V by 0 bases; bases with no gene match: 12. The CDR3 consists of 17 residues.

Concerning this clone itself: Its ends do not fully match the called genes, so a read error is possible. CDR3 protein: CASSEGDTSNQPQHF. DNA of the CDR3: TGTGCCAGCAGCGAAGGCGACACCAGCAATCAGCCCCAGCATTTT. The chain combines TRBV2 with TRBJ1-5, with unresolved D. CDR3 length: 15 residues. CDR1 SNHLY and CDR2 FYNNEI come from the germline V gene.

The genes are TRBV5-1 and TRBJ2-1; D is uncertain. The CDR3 has 15 residues. V lost 5 bases, J lost 8 bases, and 20 bases lay in between. Germline CDR1 is SGHRS and CDR2 is YFSETQ. The CDR3 is CASSYARSPDDEQFF. The DNA for the CDR3 is TGCGCCAGCAGTTACGCTAGATCCCCCGACGATGAGCAGTTCTTC.

This sequence joins TRBV6-5 and TRBJ2-6; D gene unclear. Trimming took 4 bases from V and 5 from J, leaving 3 bases between them. Germline V gene lookup returns CDR1 MNHEY and CDR2 SVGAGI. This CDR3 region has 12 residues. CDR3 in DNA: TGTGCCAGCAGTTTCAGGGCCAACGTCCTGACTTTC. This codes for CASSFRANVLTF.

The chain carries TRBV9 and TRBJ2-3; no definite D call. Germline loops: CDR1 SGDLS, CDR2 YYNGEE. There are 13 residues in the CDR3. Trimming stripped 3 bases from V and 0 bases from J, with 5 bases between. CDR3 region: CASSGSSTDTQYF. CDR3 in DNA: TGTGCCAGCAGCGGCAGTAGCACAGATACGCAGTATTTT.

The CDR3 DNA reads TGTGCCAGCAGCATCACACAGGGAATTCGCACTGAAGCTTTCTTT. This codes for CASSITQGIRTEAFF. V and J are TRBV5-6 and TRBJ1-1; D is possibly TRBD1 (6 bases). Germline assignment: CDR1 SGHDT and CDR2 YYEEEE. This CDR3 region has 15 residues. Trimming stripped 4 bases from V and 4 bases from J, with 17 bases between.

This chain connects TRBV6-1 to TRBJ2-7; D not certain. Looked up from germline, CDR1 is MNHNS and CDR2 is SASEGT. V shed 0 bases and J shed 3 bases, with 6 bases lying between them. CDR3 size: 13 residues. The CDR3 loop reads CASSEAFNYEQYF. In nucleotides, the CDR3 is TGTGCCAGCAGTGAAGCCTTTAACTACGAGCAGTACTTC.